The present T cell receptor beta chain was sequenced within a study of blood T cells in healthy people across ages. Per sample, a minimum of 6 million PBMCs were isolated. Total RNA was isolated from each sample in quantities of at least 5 micrograms. CDR3 length equals 15 residues. V trimming: 1 base; J trimming: 6 bases; junction bases outside the gene matches: 3. Germline CDR1 reads LNHNV; CDR2 reads YYDKDF (reference sequence). Study conclusions and caveats: Both higher diversity and more naive CD4+ cells marked long-lived donors when set against aged donors. In the absence of known donor CMV status, changes in expanded clonotypes were possibly confounded.

This clonotype was recorded a few times. Its cognate antigen is unknown. PCR was performed a second time for about 6 to 12 cycles using a sample-barcoded 5' primer and a J-beta primer mix. Via MiXCR, TCRdb re-called the 5' RACE reads, giving one row per CDR3 protein. The top ten clones hold roughly 25% of a sample with 800,000 to 900,000 distinct CDR3 sequences, around 62% of them seen once. V usage is TRBV15 and J usage is TRBJ2-1; TRBD2 agrees at 10 bases. Sequenced: blood. This TCR was recovered from a man under 40 in good health. CDR3 residues: CATSRGTSGGNEQFF. The CDR3 coding sequence is TGTGCCACCAGCAGAGGGACTAGCGGAGGCAATGAGCAGTTCTTC.